Presented here are 29 T cell receptor beta chains from one specimen sequenced in a study of T-cell memory formation after mild COVID-19. MiXCR, applied by TCRdb to the 5' RACE reads, yields one record per CDR3 protein. Of hundreds of thousands of distinct CDR3 sequences in the sample, 15% were seen once. Sequencing used PBMCs or a T cell subset sorted from them (not recorded which). Every receptor here comes from a man aged 18-30 years who had mild COVID-19 (a few samples of this study predate the infection). Cell type and time point are not known.

J is TRBJ2-7 and V is TRBV5-6; D unclear. The CDR3 consists of 11 residues. V dropped 5 bases and J dropped 0 bases, with 3 bases sitting between them. Germline loops: CDR1 SGHDT, CDR2 YYEEEE. In DNA form, the CDR3 reads TGTGCCAGCAGACTCTCCTACGAGCAGTACTTC. Amino acid sequence: CASRLSYEQYF. The entire variable domain, with the rest obtained from reference TRBV5-6 and TRBJ2-7, is as follows: DAGVTQSPTHLIKTRGQQVTLRCSPKSGHDTVSWYQQALGQGPQFIFQYYEEEERQRGNFPDRFSGHQFPNYSSELNVNALLLGDSALYLCASRLSYEQYFGPGTRLTVT.

For the CDR3, the DNA is TGTGCCAGCAGCTCCAGCCGAATAGCGCATGAGCAGTTCTTC. Translating it yields CASSSSRIAHEQFF. The chain is built from TRBV7-9 and TRBJ2-1, with D perhaps TRBD2 (5 bases). V lost 4 bases and J 8 bases, leaving 15 bases between the germline ends. Germline V gene sequence: CDR1 SEHNR, CDR2 FQNEAQ (reference sequence). The CDR3 covers 14 residues.

The V gene is TRBV7-9, the J gene TRBJ2-7; D perhaps matches TRBD1 (5 bases). The germline V gene has CDR1 SEHNR and CDR2 FQNEAQ (reference sequence). V was clipped by 5 bases and J by 6 bases, with 11 bases between them. This CDR3 has 12 residues. The CDR3 reads CASSKGVGEQYF. DNA for the CDR3: TGTGCCAGCAGCAAAGGGGTGGGCGAGCAGTACTTC. The complete variable domain, with remaining parts taken from reference TRBV7-9 and TRBJ2-7, reads DTGVSQNPRHKITKRGQNVTFRCDPISEHNRLYWYRQTLGQGPEFLTYFQNEAQLEKSRLLSDRFSAERPKGSFSTLEIQRTEQGDSAMYLCASSKGVGEQYFGPGTRLTVT.

The V call is TRBV12-3 or TRBV12-4, the J call TRBJ1-2, with D tentatively TRBD1 (5 bases). This CDR3 has 15 residues. The V end was cut by 6 bases, the J end by 7 bases, with 21 bases between. CDR3 DNA: TGTGCCAGCAGCCCGGCGGGGCGCTTCGGAGGTGGCTACACCTTC. Its protein product is CASSPAGRFGGGYTF.

This chain connects TRBV27 to TRBJ1-1; no clear D gene. The CDR3 consists of 15 residues. V was shortened by 2 bases and J by 0 bases, with 10 bases between the two germline ends. From germline, CDR1 is MNHEY and CDR2 SMNVEV (reference sequence). CDR3 nucleotides: TGTGCCAGCAGTTTAGATGCGCGGGTGAACACTGAAGCTTTCTTT. It yields the protein CASSLDARVNTEAFF.

The chain has TRBV5-1 and TRBJ1-1, with D uncertain. The CDR3 spans 14 residues. V lost 0 bases to trimming and J lost 1 base, with 7 bases between them. CDR1 and CDR2 (germline): SGHRS, YFSETQ. The CDR3, as DNA: TGCGCCAGCAGCTTGGCGGTAGAGAACACTGAAGCTTTCTTT. Translating gives CASSLAVENTEAFF.

This clonotype was recorded a few times. The chain couples TRBV4-3 to TRBJ1-2; perhaps TRBD1 as D (5 bases). CDR3 length: 13 residues. Trimming removed 3 bases from V and 8 bases from J, with 13 bases in between. The germline gives CDR1 LGHNA, CDR2 YSLEER. The CDR3 reads CASSQTPGRGYTF. CDR3 DNA: TGCGCCAGCAGCCAGACACCGGGACGCGGCTACACCTTC.

The genes are TRBV12-3 or TRBV12-4 and TRBJ2-2; unclear D gene. Trimming cost V 11 bases and J 2 bases, with 9 bases left between them. The CDR3 loop spans 12 amino acids. The chain's CDR3 is CALAANTGELFF. CDR3 sequence (DNA): TGTGCCCTCGCTGCCAACACCGGGGAGCTGTTTTTT.

The chain has TRBV28 and TRBJ1-2, with a weak D call TRBD1 (5 bases). This CDR3 contains 15 residues. The V end lost 4 bases, the J end lost 4 bases, and 16 bases lay between the germline ends. Germline CDR1 MDHEN, CDR2 SYDVKM. The CDR3 reads CASSSGRGSLYGYTF. The CDR3 coding sequence is TGTGCCAGCAGTTCGGGGCGCGGCAGCCTCTATGGCTACACCTTC.

This clonotype appeared many times. The chain has TRBV6-2 or TRBV6-3 and TRBJ2-7, with 9 bases aligning to TRBD1. V gave up 6 bases and J gave up 2 bases; unmatched junction bases: 11. The germline V gene has CDR1 MNHEY and CDR2 SVGEGT. The CDR3 spans 16 residues. This chain's CDR3 is CASRRLPGQGPYEQYF. The CDR3 DNA sequence: TGTGCCAGCAGGAGGCTTCCGGGACAGGGACCCTACGAGCAGTACTTC.

This clonotype was seen more than once but under ten times. V is TRBV6-5 and J is TRBJ1-6, with D uncertain. Germline CDR1 reads MNHEY; CDR2 reads SVGAGI. This CDR3 is 15 amino acids long. Trimming cost V 7 bases and J 6 bases, with 16 bases left between them. CDR3 region: CASTYGGNRNSPLHF. CDR3 nucleotides: TGTGCCAGCACCTACGGAGGGAACCGTAATTCACCCCTCCACTTT.

This clonotype came up a few times. The chain is built from TRBV20-1 and TRBJ2-1, with D unresolved. CDR3 length: 14 residues. CDR1 and CDR2 (germline): DFQATT, SNEGSKA (reference sequence). V lost 3 bases and J 5 bases, leaving 14 bases between the germline ends. The CDR3 region has the DNA TGCAGTGCTAGGGATCCCCGGACCCACAATGAGCAGTTCTTC. Its protein is CSARDPRTHNEQFF.

This clonotype came up many times. For the CDR3, the DNA is TGTGCCAGCGGTGGGAGGACAGGGGCTTTTGGCTACACCTTC. It translates to CASGGRTGAFGYTF. This chain links TRBV11-2 with TRBJ1-2; 9 bases are a match to TRBD1. This CDR3 has 14 residues. Germline lookup yields CDR1 SGHAT and CDR2 FQNNGV. V lost 8 bases, J lost 7 bases, and 11 bases stayed unmatched.

The CDR3 reads CASSKGTGGYYNSPLHF. CDR3 in DNA: TGTGCCAGCAGCAAAGGGACAGGGGGTTACTACAATTCACCCCTCCACTTT. V usage is TRBV28 and J usage is TRBJ1-6; TRBD1 matches 11 bases. V gave up 6 bases and J gave up 7 bases; unmatched junction bases: 11. The germline V gene has CDR1 MDHEN and CDR2 SYDVKM. This CDR3 spans 17 amino acids.

This clonotype was recorded many times. J is TRBJ2-7 and V is TRBV2, with D perhaps matching TRBD1 (6 bases). The CDR3 covers 13 residues. Trimming cost V 7 bases and J 0 bases, with 10 bases left between them. CDR1 and CDR2 from the germline V gene are SNHLY and FYNNEI. CDR3 residues: CASTRQDSYEQYF. DNA of the CDR3: TGTGCCAGCACCCGACAGGACTCCTACGAGCAGTACTTC.

This clonotype was counted only a few times. V is TRBV5-1 and J is TRBJ2-2; tentative D call: TRBD1 (5 bases). The CDR3 covers 15 residues. Germline lookup yields CDR1 SGHRS and CDR2 YFSETQ. V lost 0 bases to trimming and J lost 6 bases, with 12 bases between them. Here the CDR3 reads CASSLAGQRAGELFF. DNA for the CDR3: TGCGCCAGCAGCTTGGCAGGGCAACGGGCCGGGGAGCTGTTTTTT.

The CDR3 DNA is TGTGCCAGCAGCTTAGTCTCTCCGGGAGGGGAAGAGACCCAGTACTTC. Protein product: CASSLVSPGGEETQYF. The chain has TRBV7-8 and TRBJ2-5, with 8 nucleotides matching TRBD2. The CDR3 is 16 amino acids. The germline CDR1 and CDR2 sequences are SGHVS and FQNEAQ. Losses at the gene ends were 1 base for V and 3 bases for J; bases not matched to a gene: 7.

The J gene is TRBJ1-4, the V gene TRBV5-1; D not certain. Between the trimmed V and J ends, which lost 1 base and 6 bases, there was a span of 10 bases. CDR3 length: 14 residues. CDR1 and CDR2 from the germline V gene are SGHRS and YFSETQ. The CDR3 here is CASSLPKKDEKLFF. The DNA of the CDR3 is TGCGCCAGCAGCTTGCCGAAGAAGGATGAAAAACTGTTTTTT.

This clonotype was observed a few times. This chain links TRBV6-6 with TRBJ2-5; D gene unclear. Germline V lookup: CDR1 MNHNY, CDR2 SVGAGI (reference sequence). This CDR3 has 14 amino acids. V lost 5 bases to trimming and J lost 2 bases, with 12 bases between them. The CDR3 DNA follows: TGTGCCAGCAGTCCTCCGCCAGGACAAGAGACCCAGTACTTC. Amino acid sequence: CASSPPPGQETQYF.

The rearrangement uses TRBV10-2 and TRBJ2-1; D is perhaps TRBD2 (6 bases). The CDR3 has 15 residues. Trimming pared 8 bases from V and 0 bases from J, leaving 14 bases between. Germline loops: CDR1 WSHSY, CDR2 SAAADI. CDR3 loop: CASREGLSSYNEQFF. CDR3 sequence (DNA): TGCGCCAGCCGAGAGGGACTTAGCTCCTACAATGAGCAGTTCTTC.

As regards this clonotype: Its ends do not fully match the called genes, so a read error is possible. V usage is TRBV27 and J usage is TRBJ1-1, with 7 bases identical to TRBD1. The CDR3 length is 14 residues. CDR1 is MNHEY, CDR2 SMNVEV, per germline (reference sequence). The CDR3 bases are TGTGCCAGCAGATTATCAGGGGGGATCACTGAAGCTTTCTTT. Its translation is CASRLSGGITEAFF.

The chain combines TRBV5-5 with TRBJ1-2; D unclear. This CDR3 region has 16 residues. The V and J ends lost 0 bases and 4 bases respectively, with 16 bases between them. Germline values: CDR1 SGHKS, CDR2 YYEKEE (reference sequence). In DNA form, the CDR3 reads TGTGCCAGCAGCTTGGGGAGGGAGTATCCCTTCTATGGCTACACCTTC. It is translated as CASSLGREYPFYGYTF.

The V gene is TRBV4-3, the J gene TRBJ1-6; D is unclear. The CDR3 extends over 14 amino acids. Germline loops: CDR1 LGHNA, CDR2 YSLEER. Trimming cost V 3 bases and J 7 bases, with 10 bases left between them. CDR3 protein: CASSHGRANSPLHF. In DNA form, the CDR3 reads TGCGCCAGCAGCCATGGACGGGCAAATTCACCCCTCCACTTT.

In its sample, this clonotype was seen a few times. V and J are TRBV4-3 and TRBJ2-2; D might be TRBD2 (6 bases). CDR3 length: 16 amino acids. V gave up 4 bases and J gave up 4 bases, with 16 bases separating them. Germline values: CDR1 LGHNA, CDR2 YSLEER. CDR3 DNA: TGCGCCAGCAGCCTCTTTGGAGGGCAAGTCACCGGGGAGCTGTTTTTT. Translation: CASSLFGGQVTGELFF.

V and J are TRBV3-1 and TRBJ1-2, with D unclear. The germline V gene encodes CDR1 LGHDT and CDR2 YNNKEL (reference sequence). The V and J ends lost 3 bases and 2 bases respectively, with 13 bases between them. The CDR3 has 15 amino acids. CDR3 sequence (DNA): TGTGCCAGCAGCCATCACGGGTTGGCAAACTATGGCTACACCTTC. This gives the protein CASSHHGLANYGYTF. Complete variable domain (other parts from reference TRBV3-1 and TRBJ1-2): DTAVSQTPKYLVTQMGNDKSIKCEQNLGHDTMYWYKQDSKKFLKIMFSYNNKELIINETVPNRFSPKSPDKAHLNLHINSLELGDSAVYFCASSHHGLANYGYTFGSGTRLTVV.

This chain joins TRBV5-1 and TRBJ1-2, with a possible D match to TRBD1 (5 bases). Germline assignment: CDR1 SGHRS and CDR2 YFSETQ. The CDR3 runs to 14 residues. The V end lost 0 bases, the J end lost 5 bases, and 11 bases lay between the germline ends. CDR3 sequence (DNA): TGCGCCAGCAGCTTGGAGGCAGGGTTTTATGGCTACACCTTC. This encodes CASSLEAGFYGYTF.

This clonotype was found a few times. The chain employs TRBV12-3 or TRBV12-4 and TRBJ2-5, with D unclear. V was shortened by 7 bases and J by 0 bases, with 9 bases between the two germline ends. The length of the CDR3 is 13 residues. CDR3 sequence: CASTRQNQETQYF. DNA for the CDR3: TGTGCCAGCACCCGGCAGAACCAAGAGACCCAGTACTTC.

This chain connects TRBV2 to TRBJ2-5, with 11 bases matching TRBD2. V gave up 6 bases and J gave up 0 bases; unmatched junction bases: 9. Germline V gene data show CDR1 as SNHLY and CDR2 as FYNNEI. The CDR3 length is 17 residues. This CDR3 is CASRQPSGGNYQETQYF. DNA for the CDR3: TGTGCCAGCAGGCAACCTAGCGGGGGGAATTACCAAGAGACCCAGTACTTC.

CDR3 nucleotide sequence: TGCGCCAGCAGCCGGGGGGCGGGGGATACGCAGTATTTT. It encodes CASSRGAGDTQYF. This chain connects TRBV5-1 to TRBJ2-3, with D perhaps TRBD2 (7 bases). Trimming took 4 bases from V and 6 from J, leaving 12 bases between them. CDR1 is SGHRS and CDR2 is YFSETQ in the germline V gene. CDR3 length: 13 residues.